The TCR beta chain described here comes from a study of blood T cell repertoires in COVID-19. Turning to the study itself: COVID-19 samples from acute and convalescent phases originated in the United States, Italy and Spain.

The V gene's germline CDR1 is SGHRS and CDR2 YFSETQ. This CDR3 is built from 16 residues. The V end was cut by 1 base, the J end by 2 bases, with 13 bases between. Sequencing used immunoSEQ multiplex PCR; TCRdb keeps in-frame clones, though not all of them. The repertoire includes 120,000 or so clones, roughly 69% of them detected once, and approximately 2% sits in the top ten. This clone was recorded only once. The chain has TRBV5-1 and TRBJ1-5; D not certain. The source of this sequence is a woman in her 70s with acute or convalescent COVID-19. Sequencing was carried out using peripheral blood. CDR3 DNA sequence: TGCGCCAGCAGCTTGTTTCCTCTTTCTGGCAATCAGCCCCAGCATTTT. Protein sequence: CASSLFPLSGNQPQHF.